This T cell receptor beta chain was sequenced for a study of OX40 agonist ivuxolimab in advanced cancers. Study details: The dose of intravenous ivuxolimab that patients received every 2 weeks ranged from 0.01 to 10 mg/kg.

CDR1 is SQVTM, CDR2 ANQGSEA, per germline. CDR3 size: 16 residues. Germline trimming cut 4 bases from V and 6 bases from J; bases unmatched to any gene: 12. Generated by immunoSEQ multiplex PCR, the TCRdb table keeps only in-frame clones and is missing some. Here the sample spans 60,000 or so clones, 84% being singletons. The receptor was isolated from an adult with an advanced solid tumor such as melanoma, head and neck, liver or kidney cancer. Sample: CD4+ or CD8+ T cells sorted from blood, taken in a trial of the OX40 agonist ivuxolimab. This chain connects TRBV29-1 to TRBJ2-3, with 11 bases aligning to TRBD2. CDR3 nucleotides: TGCAGCGTTGTAAGGCTAGCGGGGGGAATGAGCGATACGCAGTATTTT. Protein sequence: CSVVRLAGGMSDTQYF.